This T cell receptor (beta chain) was captured in a study of blood T cells in healthy people across ages. Through a sample-barcoded 5' primer and a J-beta primer mix, a second PCR was run for roughly 6 to 12 cycles. TCRdb recomputed calls from the 5' RACE reads with MiXCR, one row per CDR3 protein. The sample has fewer than 1.5 million distinct CDR3 sequences, roughly 40% seen once. Trimming left V 5 bases short and J 0 bases short, with 11 bases between. The germline V gene has CDR1 LNHNV and CDR2 YYDKDF (reference sequence). The CDR3 runs to 15 residues. This chain uses TRBV15 with TRBJ2-1; no firm D call. The sequence came from a woman aged 18-29 years in good health. The specimen sequenced was blood. The CDR3 DNA is TGTGCCACCAGCCGACAAACCGTCTCCTACAATGAGCAGTTCTTC. Residues: CATSRQTVSYNEQFF.